These T cell receptor beta chains were read from a single sample in a study of OX40 agonist ivuxolimab in advanced cancers. This table comes from immunoSEQ multiplex PCR, and its TCRdb copy is limited to in-frame clones, with some not included. The table has around 60,000 clones, 65% to 85% seen once. Specimen: CD4+ or CD8+ T cells sorted from blood, collected in a trial of the OX40 agonist ivuxolimab. These receptors came from an adult with an advanced solid tumor such as melanoma, head and neck, liver or kidney cancer. The CDR3 runs from the conserved cysteine through the conserved F or W. The D gene is left open where the match is weak. Only part of the rows carry a size: once, few, many, or a class if the clone is expanded.

d_gene,abundance,j_gene,v_gene,CDR3aa,CDR3nt
TRBD1,.,TRBJ1-2,TRBV7-9,CASSTGQGGNYGYTF,TGTGCCAGCAGCACGGGACAGGGGGGCAACTATGGCTACACCTTC
.,.,TRBJ1-2,TRBV5-4,CASSLDRHDYGYTF,TGTGCCAGCAGCTTGGACAGGCATGACTATGGCTACACCTTC
.,.,TRBJ2-5,TRBV18,CASSPSREETQYF,TGTGCCAGCTCACCATCCCGGGAAGAGACCCAGTACTTC
TRBD2,.,TRBJ2-5,TRBV27,CASSRWTSGSETQYF,TGTGCCAGCAGCCGATGGACTAGCGGGAGCGAGACCCAGTACTTC
.,.,TRBJ2-3,TRBV29-1,CSVDEGTDTQYF,TGCAGCGTTGACGAGGGCACAGATACGCAGTATTTT
.,.,TRBJ1-3,TRBV10-3,CAISAPDRSVSGNTIYF,TGTGCCATCAGTGCGCCAGACAGGTCCGTCTCTGGAAACACCATATATTTT
TRBD2,.,TRBJ2-1,TRBV27,CASSPQASGSYNEQFF,TGTGCCAGCAGTCCCCAGGCTAGCGGGTCCTACAATGAGCAGTTCTTC
.,once,TRBJ1-5,TRBV19,CASSFDLTSPYQPQHF,TGTGCCAGTAGTTTTGACTTGACGTCTCCCTATCAGCCCCAGCATTTT
TRBD1,.,TRBJ1-1,TRBV7-8,CASSRDRNTEAFF,TGTGCCAGCAGCAGGGACAGGAACACTGAAGCTTTCTTT
.,.,TRBJ2-1,TRBV4-1,CASSQVALTEQFF,TGCGCCAGCAGCCAAGTTGCCTTAACGGAGCAGTTCTTC
.,.,TRBJ1-2,TRBV4-2,CASSQDGARPYGYTF,TGTGCCAGCAGCCAAGATGGGGCCAGGCCCTATGGCTACACCTTC
.,.,TRBJ2-2,TRBV14,CASSQWPSTGELFF,TGTGCCAGCAGCCAATGGCCAAGCACCGGGGAGCTGTTTTTT
TRBD1,.,TRBJ2-2,TRBV5-1,CASSFQGQGIGELFF,TGCGCCAGCAGCTTTCAGGGACAGGGGATCGGGGAGCTGTTTTTT
.,.,TRBJ2-1,TRBV14,CASSQDWGEAYNEQFF,TGTGCCAGCAGCCAAGATTGGGGGGAGGCCTACAATGAGCAGTTCTTC
.,.,TRBJ1-1,TRBV5-6,CASSFGWNTEAFF,TGTGCCAGCAGCTTTGGATGGAACACTGAAGCTTTCTTT
.,.,TRBJ1-2,TRBV21-1,CASNPPTAGSGYTF,TGTGCCAGCAACCCTCCCACGGCAGGGAGTGGCTACACCTTC
.,.,TRBJ1-6,TRBV25-1,CASSELVRGVSPLHF,TGTGCCAGCAGTGAGTTAGTACGGGGAGTTTCACCCCTCCACTTT
.,once,TRBJ2-2,TRBV7-2,CASRRDQTNTGELFF,TGTGCCAGCAGGCGGGACCAAACGAACACCGGGGAGCTGTTTTTT
TRBD1,.,TRBJ1-5,TRBV6-5,CASSPRDRGQPQHF,TGTGCCAGCAGTCCCCGGGACAGGGGTCAGCCCCAGCATTTT
TRBD2,few,TRBJ2-1,TRBV7-9,CASSSSGRADNEQFF,TGTGCCAGCAGCTCTAGCGGGAGGGCTGACAATGAGCAGTTCTTC
.,.,TRBJ1-5,TRBV30,CAWNKPGPNQPQHF,TGTGCCTGGAACAAACCCGGACCCAATCAGCCCCAGCATTTT
.,.,TRBJ2-7,TRBV5-1,CASSLAPGSSYEQYF,TGCGCCAGCAGCTTGGCCCCAGGGAGCTCCTACGAGCAGTACTTC
.,.,TRBJ1-1,TRBV4-3,CASSRVGSNTEAFF,TGCGCCAGCAGCCGGGTGGGATCGAACACTGAAGCTTTCTTT
TRBD2,.,TRBJ2-1,TRBV6-5,CASSYSSGVGYNEQFF,TGTGCCAGCAGTTACTCGAGCGGGGTAGGCTACAATGAGCAGTTCTTC
.,.,TRBJ2-6,TRBV10-3,CAISGANVLTF,TGTGCCATCAGCGGGGCCAACGTCCTGACTTTC
TRBD1,.,TRBJ1-5,TRBV6-5,CASSSGQGGYQPQHF,TGTGCCAGCAGTTCAGGACAGGGTGGATATCAGCCCCAGCATTTT
.,.,TRBJ2-1,TRBV18,CASSPWTDVYNEQFF,TGTGCCAGCTCACCATGGACGGACGTCTACAATGAGCAGTTCTTC
TRBD2,.,TRBJ2-1,TRBV10-3,CAIRGTSGDNNEQFF,TGTGCCATCAGGGGCACTAGCGGAGATAACAATGAGCAGTTCTTC
.,.,TRBJ1-1,TRBV5-1,CASSEDVGGTEAFF,TGCGCCAGCAGCGAAGATGTCGGGGGCACTGAAGCTTTCTTT
.,few,TRBJ2-2,TRBV5-4,CASSSWSGDTGELFF,TGTGCCAGCAGCTCTTGGTCGGGGGATACCGGGGAGCTGTTTTTT
.,.,TRBJ2-1,TRBV4-1,CASTQVYAGTYNEQFF,TGCGCCAGCACCCAAGTCTACGCGGGAACCTACAATGAGCAGTTCTTC
TRBD2,.,TRBJ2-1,TRBV5-1,CASSLVAGAGNEQFF,TGCGCCAGCAGCTTGGTGGCGGGAGCGGGCAATGAGCAGTTCTTC
TRBD2,.,TRBJ2-2,TRBV9,CASSPLGLAGDTGELFF,TGTGCCAGCAGCCCTTTGGGACTAGCGGGAGACACCGGGGAGCTGTTTTTT
TRBD1,once,TRBJ1-4,TRBV5-1,CASSLGQGAAFNEKLFF,TGCGCCAGCAGCTTGGGACAGGGGGCGGCCTTTAATGAAAAACTGTTTTTT
.,.,TRBJ1-3,TRBV11-2,CASSLDPGNTGNTIYF,TGTGCCAGCAGCTTAGACCCCGGTAACACTGGAAACACCATATATTTT
.,.,TRBJ2-5,TRBV5-4,CASSGKRGETQYF,TGTGCCAGCAGCGGGAAGAGAGGAGAGACCCAGTACTTC
.,once,TRBJ1-1,TRBV2,CASRSGGGNTEAFF,TGTGCCAGCAGGTCCGGGGGGGGTAACACTGAAGCTTTCTTT
.,.,TRBJ2-5,TRBV7-9,CASSLGQPFGTQYF,TGTGCCAGCAGCTTAGGACAGCCCTTTGGGACCCAGTACTTC
.,.,TRBJ2-3,TRBV29-1,CSVENWRSTDTQYF,TGCAGCGTTGAAAACTGGCGTAGCACAGATACGCAGTATTTT
TRBD2,.,TRBJ2-5,TRBV5-1,CASSLGTSGRQETQYF,TGCGCCAGCAGCTTGGGGACTAGCGGAAGACAAGAGACCCAGTACTTC
TRBD2,.,TRBJ2-7,TRBV7-2,CADQKAGGYGYEQYF,TGTGCCGACCAAAAAGCGGGAGGGTATGGCTACGAGCAGTACTTC
.,.,TRBJ2-7,TRBV5-1,CASRRLTGLYEQYF,TGCGCCAGCAGAAGACTCACAGGGTTGTACGAGCAGTACTTC